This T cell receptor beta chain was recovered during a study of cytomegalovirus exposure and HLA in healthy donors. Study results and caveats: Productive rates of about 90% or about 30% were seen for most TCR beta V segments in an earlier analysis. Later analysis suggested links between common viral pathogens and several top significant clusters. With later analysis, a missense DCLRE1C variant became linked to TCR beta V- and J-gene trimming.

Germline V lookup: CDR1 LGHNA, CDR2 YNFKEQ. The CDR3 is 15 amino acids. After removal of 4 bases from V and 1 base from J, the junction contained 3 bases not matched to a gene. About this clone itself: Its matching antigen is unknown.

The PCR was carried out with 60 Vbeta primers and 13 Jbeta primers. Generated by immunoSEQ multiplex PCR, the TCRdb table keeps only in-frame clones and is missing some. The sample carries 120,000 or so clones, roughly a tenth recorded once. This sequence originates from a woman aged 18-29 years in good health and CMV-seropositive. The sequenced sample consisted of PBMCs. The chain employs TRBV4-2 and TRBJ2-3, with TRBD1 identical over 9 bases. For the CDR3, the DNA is TGTGCCAGCAGCCCGGGGGACAGGGGCACAGATACGCAGTATTTT. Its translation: CASSPGDRGTDTQYF.